This T cell receptor (beta chain) was captured in a study of human T cells and chemical hapten exposure (dated by TCRdb to 2020 to 2023). Turning to the overall study: For sensitization, 2% DPC in acetone was applied to a roughly 2 cm by roughly 2 cm area of upper inner arm skin. Patients additionally received weekly therapeutic DPC doses to the scalp throughout the approximately 25-week study period. Patch testing on the upper back used Finn chambers containing 0.01% DPC, with scoring done after 6 days according to International Contact Dermatitis Research Group standards. The patient cohort, mostly female, included alopecia areata with under or over 50% scalp involvement, alopecia totalis and alopecia universalis. Libraries were pooled for sequencing, and per-sample TCR yields varied mainly because of small differences in library volumes within the pool. The study tracked peripheral blood TCR repertoire changes in vivo during primary and secondary sensitization to the hapten diphenylcyclopropenone (DPC) in alopecia patients. Blood samples were taken from patients before sensitization (week 0) and at 2, 6 and about 24 weeks after DPC sensitization. Blood for TCR sequencing was provided by twenty-nine alopecia patients at one to four time points (pre-sensitization, 2, 6 and 24 weeks). On the study overall, not on this receptor specifically: Patch test score was positively correlated with the number of PT1 expanded TCRs, with significance at thresholds 8, 16 and 32 but not at 4. Expanded TCRs formed significantly more large CDR3 similarity clusters than pre-sensitization or healthy control sets, consistent with antigen-driven responses. The number of TCRs above 1 in 1000 frequency did not change with DPC sensitization; there was no evidence of global repertoire structure alterations. Because every patient had alopecia, a presumed autoimmune disease, the patients' immune response might differ from that of healthy individuals. After repeated subsampling, changes were observed in the strength of the expansion versus patch-test correlation and in the threshold at which the correlation became significant.

The time point label, as the study defines it: pre-sensitization, week 0. The treatment or condition label, as the study defines it: therapeutic diphenylcyclopropenone sensitization with weekly scalp DPC. At each patch-test visit, blood was drawn before the patch test was applied. To be eligible, patients had to be aged 18 to 70, diagnosed with alopecia and judged suitable for DPC therapy, while pregnant patients were excluded. Total RNA was extracted from unfractionated whole blood that had been collected in Tempus Blood RNA tubes. This clonotype was seen repeatedly, ten times or more. Its antigen is currently not known. Base qualities are not at hand, and no much larger clone is one base apart. Receptors were amplified or captured by RACE. TCRdb shows the sequencer as NextSeq 500. During library preparation, unique molecular identifiers were attached to individual cDNA molecules so that TCRs could be counted quantitatively and reproducibly. Each blood RNA sample was used to sequence both TCR alpha and TCR beta chains. For the original study's pipeline: A median of roughly 100,000 TCRs per sample was observed, with a range of roughly 23,224 to 700,000. The Decombinator software suite was used to annotate the V, J and CDR3 of the TCR reads. For PS versus PT1 abundance plots, all samples were subsampled to the same number of TCRs (28,000). TCRs were defined as expanded if absent before sensitization and observed at least eight times at the 2-week time point. The public reads were reanalyzed by TCRdb: fastp trimming at Q25, MiXCR alignment, in-frame beta chains only. Entries are consolidated by CDR3 protein sequence, retaining the most common genes and DNA. The V and J calls here are based on TCRdb, not the publication. In all, the sample holds about 380,000 distinct CDR3 sequences, and less than 6.5% of those were seen once. 2.6% of the sample lies in the top ten.

V gives up 5 bases and J gives up 6 bases, and the segment between their germline ends measures 16 bases. The CDR3, cysteine through phenylalanine, is 14 amino acids long. CDR3 DNA only is kept here, 42 bases in frame from base 1. Sequences MNHEY (CDR1) and SMNVEV (CDR2) are obtained from the germline V gene (reference sequence). The sample consisted of whole blood, taken in connection with sensitization to the hapten diphenylcyclopropenone (DPC). The rearrangement joined TRBV27 to TRBJ2-5; no D segment can be confidently identified. The receptor comes from a woman in her forties or fifties with alopecia areata. Some clones in this sample may be carry-over from other donors' samples. For the CDR3, the sequence is CASSRSGLGKTQYF. The nucleotide sequence reads as follows: TGTGCCAGCAGTAGGTCGGGCCTGGGGAAGACCCAGTACTTC.